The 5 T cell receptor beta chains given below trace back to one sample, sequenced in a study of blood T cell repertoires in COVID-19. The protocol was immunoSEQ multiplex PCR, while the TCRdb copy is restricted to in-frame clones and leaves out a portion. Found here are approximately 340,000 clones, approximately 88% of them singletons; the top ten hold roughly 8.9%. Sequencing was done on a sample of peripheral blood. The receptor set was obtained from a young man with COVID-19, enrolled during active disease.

DNA for the CDR3: TGTGCCAGCAGCTTTCAACCGGGACAGGGTCGGAAGACCCAGTACTTC. Encoded protein: CASSFQPGQGRKTQYF. The chain is built from TRBV7-2 and TRBJ2-5; TRBD1 aligns across 9 bases. J was trimmed by 6 bases and V by 3 bases; bases with no gene match: 11. From germline, CDR1 is SGHTA and CDR2 FQGNSA. There are 16 residues in the CDR3.

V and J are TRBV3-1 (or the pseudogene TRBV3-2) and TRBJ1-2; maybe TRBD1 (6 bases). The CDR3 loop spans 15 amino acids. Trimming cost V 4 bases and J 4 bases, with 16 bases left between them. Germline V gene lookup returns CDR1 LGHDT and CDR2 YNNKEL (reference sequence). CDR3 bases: TGTGCCAGCAGCCCCCGGACAGCCGCGGCCTATGGCTACACCTTC. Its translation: CASSPRTAAAYGYTF.

The CDR3 DNA follows: TGTGCCAGCAGCCGTCCGGGACTAGCGGGGGGGCGAACCGGGGAGCTGTTTTTT. This encodes CASSRPGLAGGRTGELFF. The J gene is TRBJ2-2, the V gene TRBV5-4; TRBD2 matches 16 bases. The CDR3 sequence is 18 residues long. Germline V lookup: CDR1 SGHNT, CDR2 YYREEE (reference sequence). The J segment lost 5 bases and the V segment lost 4 bases, leaving 8 bases of the junction unmatched.

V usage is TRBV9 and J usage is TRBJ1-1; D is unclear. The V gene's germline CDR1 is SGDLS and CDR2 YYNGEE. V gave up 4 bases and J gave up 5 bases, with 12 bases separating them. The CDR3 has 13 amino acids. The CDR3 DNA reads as TGTGCCAGCAGCCCGTCGTTGAGGACTGAAGCTTTCTTT. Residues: CASSPSLRTEAFF.

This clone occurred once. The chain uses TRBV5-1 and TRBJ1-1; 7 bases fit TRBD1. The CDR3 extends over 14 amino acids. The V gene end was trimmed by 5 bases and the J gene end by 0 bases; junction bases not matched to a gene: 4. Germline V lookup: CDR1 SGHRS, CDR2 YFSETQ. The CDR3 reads CASREQGVNTEAFF. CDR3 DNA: TGCGCCAGCAGGGAGCAGGGGGTGAACACTGAAGCTTTCTTT. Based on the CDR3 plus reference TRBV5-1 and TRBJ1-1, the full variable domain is KAGVTQTPRYLIKTRGQQVTLSCSPISGHRSVSWYQQTPGQGLQFLFEYFSETQRNKGNFPGRFSGRQFSNSRSEMNVSTLELGDSALYLCASREQGVNTEAFFGQGTRLTVV.